What follows is one T cell receptor (beta chain) and its context. Its matching antigen is unknown. PCR amplification relied on 60 Vbeta primers (plus 13 Jbeta primers). Clones were read by immunoSEQ multiplex PCR, and TCRdb kept only the in-frame ones, dropping some. The sample has about 110,000 clones, about 83% seen once. This sample was included in a study of cytomegalovirus exposure and HLA in healthy donors. Study findings and constraints: DRB1 had the most TCR associations and HLA-C the fewest, a later analysis found, with rates varying by HLA locus.

Germline V gene data show CDR1 as SGHTA and CDR2 as FQGNSA. CDR3 length equals 15 residues. J was trimmed by 0 bases and V by 1 base; bases with no gene match: 2. The rearrangement uses TRBV7-2 and TRBJ2-7; 8 bases are shared with TRBD2. Sequenced sample: PBMCs. The clonotype originates from a man aged 18 to 30 in good health and CMV-seronegative. The CDR3 region is CASSLVAGGSYEQYF. In DNA, the CDR3 is TGTGCCAGCAGCTTAGTGGCGGGGGGCTCCTACGAGCAGTACTTC.